This entry is about one TCR beta chain. Germline V lookup: CDR1 LNHDA, CDR2 SQIVND (reference sequence). The CDR3 is 16 residues long. Trimming removed 8 bases at V and 2 bases at J, with 18 bases between. These data belong to a study of blood T cell repertoires in COVID-19. For the study at large: The samples span acute and convalescent COVID-19 from the United States, Italy and Spain.

Repertoires were generated with immunoSEQ multiplex PCR, while TCRdb's copy carries only in-frame clones and drops some. The profile shows fewer than 500,000 clones, 85% to 90% of them singletons. Cohort assignment relied on participant-reported clinical history. The sequence was collected from a woman aged 25 to 39 with acute COVID-19. Sequencing was performed on PBMCs or T cells enriched from blood (not recorded which). The V and J genes are TRBV19 and TRBJ2-2, with D unclear. The chain's CDR3 is CASAAGPTPNTGELFF. In DNA, the CDR3 is TGTGCCAGTGCGGCCGGCCCCACCCCAAACACCGGGGAGCTGTTTTTT.